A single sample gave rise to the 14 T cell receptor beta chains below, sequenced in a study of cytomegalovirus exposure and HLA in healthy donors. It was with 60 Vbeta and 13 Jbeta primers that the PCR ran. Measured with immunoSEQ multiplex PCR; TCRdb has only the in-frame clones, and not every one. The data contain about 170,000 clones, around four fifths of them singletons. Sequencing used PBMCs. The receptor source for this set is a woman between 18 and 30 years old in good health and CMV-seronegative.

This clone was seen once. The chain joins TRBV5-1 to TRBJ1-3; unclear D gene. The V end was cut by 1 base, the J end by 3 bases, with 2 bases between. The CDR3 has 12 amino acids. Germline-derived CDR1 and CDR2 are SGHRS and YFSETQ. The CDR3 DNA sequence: TGCGCCAGCAGCTTGTATGGAAACACCATATATTTT. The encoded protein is CASSLYGNTIYF. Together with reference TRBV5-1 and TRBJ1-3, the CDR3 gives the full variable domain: KAGVTQTPRYLIKTRGQQVTLSCSPISGHRSVSWYQQTPGQGLQFLFEYFSETQRNKGNFPGRFSGRQFSNSRSEMNVSTLELGDSALYLCASSLYGNTIYFGEGSWLTVV.

CDR3 DNA sequence: TGTGCCAGCAGTTTAATACAGGGGGGCGGCGACGAGCAGTACTTC. This sequence encodes CASSLIQGGGDEQYF. The V call is TRBV28, the J call TRBJ2-7, with 8 bases lining up with TRBD1. Germline CDR1 is MDHEN and CDR2 is SYDVKM. This CDR3 is built from 15 residues. The V and J ends lost 2 bases and 5 bases, in that order; junction bases with no gene match: 8.

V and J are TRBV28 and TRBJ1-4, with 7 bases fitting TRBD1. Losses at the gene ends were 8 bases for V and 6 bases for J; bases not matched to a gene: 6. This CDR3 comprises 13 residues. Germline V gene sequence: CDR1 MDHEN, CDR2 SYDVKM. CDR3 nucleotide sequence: TGTGCCAGCTACGGGACAGATTATGAAAAACTGTTTTTT. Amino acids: CASYGTDYEKLFF. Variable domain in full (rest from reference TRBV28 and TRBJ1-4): DVKVTQSSRYLVKRTGEKVFLECVQDMDHENMFWYRQDPGLGLRLIYFSYDVKMKEKGDIPEGYSVSREKKERFSLILESASTNQTSMYLCASYGTDYEKLFFGSGTQLSVL.

CDR3 nucleotide sequence: TGTGCCAGCTCACCGGGCAACTCCTACGAGCAGTACTTC. Amino acids: CASSPGNSYEQYF. This sequence joins TRBV18 and TRBJ2-7; no clear D. Germline CDR1 is KGHSH and CDR2 is LQKENI. The CDR3 runs to 13 residues. V was pared by 3 bases and J by 0 bases, with 6 bases between.

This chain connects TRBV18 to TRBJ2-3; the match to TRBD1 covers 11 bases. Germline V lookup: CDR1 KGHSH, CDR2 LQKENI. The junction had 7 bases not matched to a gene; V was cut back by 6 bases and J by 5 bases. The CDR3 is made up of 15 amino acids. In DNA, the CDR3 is TGTGCCAGCTCCCCCGGACAGGGGGCCGGAGATACGCAGTATTTT. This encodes CASSPGQGAGDTQYF.

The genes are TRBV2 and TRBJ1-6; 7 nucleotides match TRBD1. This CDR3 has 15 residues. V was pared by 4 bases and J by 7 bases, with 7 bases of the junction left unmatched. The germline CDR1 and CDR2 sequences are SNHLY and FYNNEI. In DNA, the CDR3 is TGTGCCAGCAGTGGAGGGACAGTAGGCAATTCACCCCTCCACTTT. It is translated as CASSGGTVGNSPLHF.

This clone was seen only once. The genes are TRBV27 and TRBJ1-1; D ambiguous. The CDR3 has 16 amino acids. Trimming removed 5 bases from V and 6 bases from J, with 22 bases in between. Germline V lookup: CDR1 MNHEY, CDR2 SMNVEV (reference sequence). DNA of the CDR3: TGTGCCAGCAGTCCAAGGGTCGTGCTCCGGGAATCTGAAGCTTTCTTT. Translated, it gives CASSPRVVLRESEAFF.

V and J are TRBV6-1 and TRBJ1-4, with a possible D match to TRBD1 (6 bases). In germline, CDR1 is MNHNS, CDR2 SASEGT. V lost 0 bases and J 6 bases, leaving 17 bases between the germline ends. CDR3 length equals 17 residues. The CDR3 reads CASSEAGLIQGDEKLFF. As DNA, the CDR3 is TGTGCCAGCAGTGAAGCTGGGCTGATACAGGGAGATGAAAAACTGTTTTTT.

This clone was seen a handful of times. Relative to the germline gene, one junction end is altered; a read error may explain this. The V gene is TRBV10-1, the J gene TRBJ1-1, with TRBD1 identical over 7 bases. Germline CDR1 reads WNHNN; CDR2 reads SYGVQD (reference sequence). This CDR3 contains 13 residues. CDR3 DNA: TGCGCCAGCAGTGAGAGGACAGGATCTGAGGCTTTCTTT. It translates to CASSERTGSEAFF.

Written as DNA, the CDR3 is TGTGCCAGCAGTTTAAGGGCTAGCGGGAGTATCATGACCAAAAACATTCAGTACTTC. Translation gives CASSLRASGSIMTKNIQYF. The gene calls are TRBV28 and TRBJ2-4; 10 nucleotides match TRBD2. CDR1 and CDR2 from the germline V gene are MDHEN and SYDVKM. The CDR3 is 19 residues long. With 2 bases clipped from V and 2 bases from J, the junction kept 12 bases outside the gene matches. The full variable domain, its missing parts supplied by reference TRBV28 and TRBJ2-4, is DVKVTQSSRYLVKRTGEKVFLECVQDMDHENMFWYRQDPGLGLRLIYFSYDVKMKEKGDIPEGYSVSREKKERFSLILESASTNQTSMYLCASSLRASGSIMTKNIQYFGAGTRLSVL.

The CDR3 sequence is CASSLGLATARRETQYF. The DNA for the CDR3 is TGCGCCAGCAGCTTGGGACTAGCGACCGCCAGGAGGGAGACCCAGTACTTC. V gene TRBV5-1 combines with J gene TRBJ2-5; TRBD2 matches at 8 bases. V lost 0 bases and J lost 5; bases outside the gene matches: 12. Germline values: CDR1 SGHRS, CDR2 YFSETQ. This CDR3 region has 17 residues.

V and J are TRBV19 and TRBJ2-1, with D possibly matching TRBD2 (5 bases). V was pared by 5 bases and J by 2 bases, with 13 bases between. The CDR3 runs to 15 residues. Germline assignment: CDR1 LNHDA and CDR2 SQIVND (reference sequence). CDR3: CASSERMSPYNEQFF. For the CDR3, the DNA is TGTGCCAGTAGTGAGCGGATGAGCCCCTACAATGAGCAGTTCTTC.

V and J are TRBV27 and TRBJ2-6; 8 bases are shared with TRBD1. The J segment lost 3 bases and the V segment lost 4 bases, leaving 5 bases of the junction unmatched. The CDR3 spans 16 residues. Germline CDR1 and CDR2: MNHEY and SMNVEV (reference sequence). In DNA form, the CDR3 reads TGTGCCAGCAGTTCCAGGGGGCTGGGTGGGGCCAACGTCCTGACTTTC. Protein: CASSSRGLGGANVLTF.

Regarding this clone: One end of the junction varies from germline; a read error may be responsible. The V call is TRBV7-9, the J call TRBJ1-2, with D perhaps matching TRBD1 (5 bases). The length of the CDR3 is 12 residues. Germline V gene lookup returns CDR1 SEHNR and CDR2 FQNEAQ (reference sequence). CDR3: CSSSVDSYGYTF. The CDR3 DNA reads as TGTTCCAGCAGCGTCGACAGCTATGGCTACACCTTC.